This T cell receptor (beta chain) was sequenced in a study of T cell changes during pregnancy in multiple sclerosis (dated by TCRdb to between 2019 and 2020). For the wider study: Changes in the T cell repertoire over the course of pregnancy were examined in this study in women with multiple sclerosis.

This clone was counted a few times. Its antigen specificity is not known. No quality values exist for individual bases; no much larger clone is one base distant. The germline V gene gives CDR1 as SGHRS and CDR2 as YFSETQ. The CDR3 numbers 14 residues from cysteine through phenylalanine. Left in the record is the CDR3 DNA by itself, 42 bases read in frame from the first base. V sheds 0 bases and J sheds 4 bases, leaving 8 bases between their ends. The receptor library was made with the immunoSEQ multiplex PCR assay. TCRdb retrieved this table from immuneACCESS and kept in-frame rearrangements only. Not all clones are present; in checked studies, unresolved V genes account for under half, and no reason is known for the remainder. In this sample the table shows about 88,000 clones, 80% to 95% of which occur a single time. 1.5% of the sample rests with the top ten.

The source was peripheral blood, collected in the first trimester of pregnancy. The TCR originated in a female donor with multiple sclerosis, enrolled in a pregnancy study. The sequence is built from TRBV5-1 and TRBJ1-5; no D gene call is confident. CDR3 reads: CASSLDSINQPQHF. The nucleotide sequence reads as follows: TGCGCCAGCAGCTTGGACAGCATAAATCAGCCCCAGCATTTT.